This is a list of T cell receptor beta chains from one sample in a study of T cells expressing NK-cell markers. Reprocessing the 5' RACE reads, TCRdb reports a single entry for every CDR3 protein and omits DNA. This listing includes about 260,000 distinct CDR3 sequences. Sequencing used blood T cells: a sorted CD56 or NKG2C T cell subset, CD4+ or CD8+ T cells, or bulk PBMC T cells (not recorded which). These receptors were obtained from a woman between 18 and 70 years old in good health. CDR3s include the opening cysteine and the closing phenylalanine or tryptophan. Fields, in order: J gene, V gene, CDR3 protein.

J gene: TRBJ2-4
V gene: TRBV15
CDR3 protein: CATSATGVAKNIQYF

J gene: TRBJ1-4
V gene: TRBV20-1
CDR3 protein: CSVWGLNEKLFF

J gene: TRBJ2-2
V gene: TRBV7-2
CDR3 protein: CASSRAGNTGELFF

J gene: TRBJ1-4
V gene: TRBV5-1
CDR3 protein: CASRGQDNEKLFF

J gene: TRBJ1-1
V gene: TRBV19
CDR3 protein: CASTVVIQGTEAFF

J gene: TRBJ2-7
V gene: TRBV3-1
CDR3 protein: CASSSGLLLHEQYF

J gene: TRBJ2-2
V gene: TRBV18
CDR3 protein: CASSEGLKFTGELFF

J gene: TRBJ2-1
V gene: TRBV30
CDR3 protein: CAWSGLAGVNYEQFF

J gene: TRBJ2-3
V gene: TRBV4-2
CDR3 protein: CASSQDSGLVSLDTQYF

J gene: TRBJ1-5
V gene: TRBV29-1
CDR3 protein: CSVEVGGQPQHF

J gene: TRBJ2-5
V gene: TRBV11-1
CDR3 protein: CASSLLGLAGGYQETQYF

J gene: TRBJ2-1
V gene: TRBV6-1
CDR3 protein: CASRPYNEQFF

J gene: TRBJ2-2
V gene: TRBV12-3/TRBV12-4
CDR3 protein: CASSHLGTANTGELFF

J gene: TRBJ2-3
V gene: TRBV7-2
CDR3 protein: CASSSTRLAARTQYF

J gene: TRBJ1-1
V gene: TRBV6-1
CDR3 protein: CASKVSTQNTEAFF

J gene: TRBJ1-1
V gene: TRBV6-1
CDR3 protein: CASSQTGQKTLNCFF

J gene: TRBJ1-1
V gene: TRBV5-1
CDR3 protein: CASSGTGRTTEAFF

J gene: TRBJ2-5
V gene: TRBV7-9
CDR3 protein: CASTARAGDRETQYF

J gene: TRBJ2-2
V gene: TRBV20-1
CDR3 protein: CSATRAAGANTGELFF

J gene: TRBJ2-2
V gene: TRBV12-3/TRBV12-4
CDR3 protein: CASSLVPPTMLGGELFF

J gene: TRBJ1-1
V gene: TRBV12-3/TRBV12-4
CDR3 protein: CASSLSARNTEAFF

J gene: TRBJ2-2
V gene: TRBV12-3/TRBV12-4
CDR3 protein: CASSHETTKNTGELFF

J gene: TRBJ2-5
V gene: TRBV12-3/TRBV12-4
CDR3 protein: CASTFGGKGQETQYF

J gene: TRBJ2-2
V gene: TRBV18
CDR3 protein: CASSPPIRQTNTGELFF

J gene: TRBJ2-3
V gene: TRBV28
CDR3 protein: CASSLRLGLAGDTQYF

J gene: TRBJ2-7
V gene: TRBV3-1
CDR3 protein: CASIQSSYEQYF

J gene: TRBJ1-5
V gene: TRBV10-3
CDR3 protein: CAISDFSNQPQHF

J gene: TRBJ2-5
V gene: TRBV7-9
CDR3 protein: CASSLAGGVETQYF

J gene: TRBJ2-3
V gene: TRBV29-1
CDR3 protein: CSVSGDGDTQYF

J gene: TRBJ2-5
V gene: TRBV27
CDR3 protein: CASTKGLGQETQYF

J gene: TRBJ1-6
V gene: TRBV5-1
CDR3 protein: CASRTQGPTNSPLHF

J gene: TRBJ2-5
V gene: TRBV2
CDR3 protein: CASIWPGDGETQYF

J gene: TRBJ2-1
V gene: TRBV20-1
CDR3 protein: CSATAWGGESYNEQFF

J gene: TRBJ1-6
V gene: TRBV4-1
CDR3 protein: CASGMGQGASPLHF

J gene: TRBJ1-5
V gene: TRBV7-9
CDR3 protein: CASSFNGQNQPQHF

J gene: TRBJ1-1
V gene: TRBV29-1
CDR3 protein: CSAQPDRVKNTEAFF

J gene: TRBJ2-5
V gene: TRBV4-1
CDR3 protein: CASSQDFAGLQETQYF

J gene: TRBJ2-3
V gene: TRBV5-1
CDR3 protein: CASSLEASGGADTQYF

J gene: TRBJ2-5
V gene: TRBV5-6
CDR3 protein: CASSIRTSGIIRETQYF

J gene: TRBJ1-6
V gene: TRBV5-4
CDR3 protein: CASSFGDSNYSPLHF

J gene: TRBJ1-1
V gene: TRBV7-2
CDR3 protein: CASSRSGGGLTEAFF

J gene: TRBJ1-6
V gene: TRBV7-9
CDR3 protein: CASSLGGRGINSPLHF